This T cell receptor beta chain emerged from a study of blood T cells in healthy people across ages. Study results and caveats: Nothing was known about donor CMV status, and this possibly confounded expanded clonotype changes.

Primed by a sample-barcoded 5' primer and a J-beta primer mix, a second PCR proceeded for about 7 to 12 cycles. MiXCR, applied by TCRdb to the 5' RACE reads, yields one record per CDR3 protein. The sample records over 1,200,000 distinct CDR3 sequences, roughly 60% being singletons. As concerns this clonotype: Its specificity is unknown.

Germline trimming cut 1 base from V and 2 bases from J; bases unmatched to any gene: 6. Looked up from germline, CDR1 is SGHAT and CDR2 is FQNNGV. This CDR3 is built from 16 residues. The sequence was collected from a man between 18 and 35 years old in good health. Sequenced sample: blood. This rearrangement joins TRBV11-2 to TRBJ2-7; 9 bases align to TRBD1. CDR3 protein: CASSLGGTGRAYEQYF. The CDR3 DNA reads TGTGCCAGCAGCTTAGGGGGGACAGGGCGCGCCTACGAGCAGTACTTC.